Presented here are 4 T cell receptor beta chains from one specimen sequenced in a study of control samples from healthy donors and cancer patients. Measured with immunoSEQ multiplex PCR; TCRdb has only the in-frame clones, and not every one. The sample gives roughly 100,000 clones, roughly 92% of which show up once; around 3% is in the top ten. Sequenced: blood. These receptors came from a human donor in good health. The donor label of this sample is uncertain.

This sequence joins TRBV11-2 and TRBJ2-7, with TRBD2 as a possible D gene (5 bases). Germline V lookup: CDR1 SGHAT, CDR2 FQNNGV. Trimming cost V 1 base and J 4 bases, with 5 bases left between them. This CDR3 is 12 amino acids long. CDR3 coding DNA: TGTGCCAGCAGCTTAGGGGAGTACGAGCAGTACTTC. Translated: CASSLGEYEQYF.

The CDR3 region has the DNA TGTGCCAGCAGTTACTCGATTGGACAGGGGGCCAGCGAGCAGTACTTC. This encodes CASSYSIGQGASEQYF. The gene calls are TRBV6-5 and TRBJ2-7, with 11 bases that match TRBD1. This CDR3 contains 16 residues. CDR1 and CDR2 (germline): MNHEY, SVGAGI. The J segment lost 6 bases and the V segment lost 0 bases, leaving 7 bases of the junction unmatched.

Of note for this clone: The sample holds other DNA sequences that translate to the same CDR3. This rearrangement joins TRBV5-1 to TRBJ2-5; the match to TRBD2 covers 8 bases. J was trimmed by 4 bases and V by 4 bases; bases with no gene match: 9. The CDR3 sequence is 15 residues long. Germline V gene data show CDR1 as SGHRS and CDR2 as YFSETQ. CDR3 sequence: CASSKTSGKGETQYF. CDR3 DNA: TGCGCCAGCAGCAAAACTAGCGGAAAGGGAGAGACCCAGTACTTC.

The chain uses TRBV9 and TRBJ1-1, with D hard to call. The CDR3 is 14 residues long. CDR1 is SGDLS, CDR2 YYNGEE, per germline. V dropped 2 bases and J dropped 4 bases, with 12 bases sitting between them. CDR3 amino acids: CASSVSWGRTEAFF. The CDR3 DNA follows: TGTGCCAGCAGCGTCTCTTGGGGTCGCACTGAAGCTTTCTTT.